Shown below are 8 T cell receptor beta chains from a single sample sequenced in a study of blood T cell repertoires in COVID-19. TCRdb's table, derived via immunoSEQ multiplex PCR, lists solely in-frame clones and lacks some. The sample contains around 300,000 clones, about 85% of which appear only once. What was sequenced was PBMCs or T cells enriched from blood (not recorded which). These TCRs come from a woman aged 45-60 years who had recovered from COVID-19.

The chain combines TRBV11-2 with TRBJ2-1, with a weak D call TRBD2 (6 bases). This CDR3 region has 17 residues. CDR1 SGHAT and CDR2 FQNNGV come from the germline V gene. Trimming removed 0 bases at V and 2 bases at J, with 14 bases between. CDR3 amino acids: CASSLESLAEAYNEQFF. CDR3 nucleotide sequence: TGTGCCAGCAGCTTAGAATCTTTAGCGGAGGCCTACAATGAGCAGTTCTTC.

The DNA for the CDR3 is TGTGCCAGCAGCTCCCGTCGGACAGGGGCCGGGGCGAACACTGAAGCTTTCTTT. As protein: CASSSRRTGAGANTEAFF. The chain employs TRBV7-8 and TRBJ1-1; 9 positions agree with TRBD1. The CDR3 has 18 amino acids. J lost 1 base, V lost 4 bases, and 13 bases had no gene match. Germline V gives CDR1 SGHVS, CDR2 FQNEAQ.

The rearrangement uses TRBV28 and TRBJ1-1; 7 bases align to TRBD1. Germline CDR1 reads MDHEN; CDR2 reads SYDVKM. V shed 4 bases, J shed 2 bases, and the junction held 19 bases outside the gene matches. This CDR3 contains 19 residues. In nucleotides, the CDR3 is TGTGCCAGCAGTTCCGGGACAGTAAACCTATACTTCTCTAACACTGAAGCTTTCTTT. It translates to CASSSGTVNLYFSNTEAFF.

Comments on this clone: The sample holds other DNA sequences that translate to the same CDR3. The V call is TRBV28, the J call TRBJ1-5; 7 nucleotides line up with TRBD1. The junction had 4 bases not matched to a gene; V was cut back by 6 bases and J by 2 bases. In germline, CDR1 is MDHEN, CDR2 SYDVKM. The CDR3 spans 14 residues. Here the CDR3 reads CASSLTGGNQPQHF. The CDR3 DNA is TGTGCCAGCAGCCTAACAGGGGGCAATCAGCCCCAGCATTTT.

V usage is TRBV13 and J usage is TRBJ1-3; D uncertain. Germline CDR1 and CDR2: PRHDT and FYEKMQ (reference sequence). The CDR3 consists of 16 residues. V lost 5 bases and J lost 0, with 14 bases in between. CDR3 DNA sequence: TGTGCCAGCAGCGTACTATTTGTGGACTCTGGAAACACCATATATTTT. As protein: CASSVLFVDSGNTIYF.

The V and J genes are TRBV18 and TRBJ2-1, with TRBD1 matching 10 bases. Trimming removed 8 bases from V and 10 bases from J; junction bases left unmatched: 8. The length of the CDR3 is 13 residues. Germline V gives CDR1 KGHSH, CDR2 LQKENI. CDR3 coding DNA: TGTGCCAGCATCCGGGACAGGGGTGAGGAGCAGTTCTTC. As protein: CASIRDRGEEQFF.

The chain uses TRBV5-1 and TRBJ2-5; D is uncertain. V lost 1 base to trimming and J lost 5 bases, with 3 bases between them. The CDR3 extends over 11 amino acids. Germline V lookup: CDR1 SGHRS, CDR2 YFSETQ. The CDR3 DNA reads TGCGCCAGCAGCTTGCTCGAGACCCAGTACTTC. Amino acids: CASSLLETQYF.

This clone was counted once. The CDR3 spells CASSQTEVSPLHF. Here the CDR3 DNA reads TGTGCCAGCAGCCAAACGGAGGTTTCACCCCTCCACTTT. The chain joins TRBV3-1 (or the pseudogene TRBV3-2) to TRBJ1-6; D unclear. CDR3 length equals 13 residues. V lost 2 bases to trimming and J lost 9 bases, with 8 bases between them. Germline CDR1 and CDR2: LGHDT and YNNKEL (reference sequence).